The T cell receptor beta chain under discussion was sequenced for a study of T cell repertoires in cytomegalovirus infection (dated by TCRdb to the late 2010s). Describing the broader study: The peptide stimulations were aimed at well-studied HLA-B-restricted epitopes as well as recently identified HLA-C-restricted CMV epitopes, whose presentation resists viral immunomodulation. The HLA type of each donor mattered for the analysis, because public TCR beta signatures pointed to carriage of CMV infection along with the matching HLA type. Summary of the overall study and its limitations: Cumulative frequency of public TCR beta family members discriminated carriers of CMV infection plus the relevant HLA type in this cohort and an independent approximately 370-donor cohort. The ex vivo response was dominated by HLA-C-restricted CMV-specific TCR beta clonotypes, which also provided the single most frequent clonotype in two of eight donors.

The run used an Illumina HiSeq 1500. TCRdb passed the public sequencing reads through fastp at Q25 and MiXCR, retaining productive beta sequences. Entries are consolidated by CDR3 protein sequence, retaining the most common genes and DNA. The sample contains approximately 350,000 distinct CDR3 sequences, approximately 35% of them found a single time. The ten largest clonotypes hold approximately 15% of the sample. Unmatched junction bases come to 1, with V trimmed by 0 bases and J by 0 bases. The CDR3 starts with the cysteine, ends with the phenylalanine, and has 15 residues. Only the CDR3 region is kept as DNA, spanning 45 bases read in frame from base 1. The germline V gene specifies SGDLS as CDR1 and YYNGEE as CDR2. The meaning of the sample's treatment or condition label: in vitro stimulation with specific CMV peptide epitopes to enrich CMV-specific T cells. This clonotype came up once. Its antigen specificity is not known. One base away there is no much larger clone; base qualities are not given. A lone read is weak support.

This clonotype was sampled from a human donor in good health (CMV status not recorded). Some clones in this sample may be carry-over from other donors' samples. The chain links TRBV9 with TRBJ1-2; 8 bases in the junction line up with TRBD1. The source material was cultured PBMCs, sampled from culture after CMV antigen stimulation. The DNA is as follows: TGTGCCAGCAGCGTAGGACAGGGGACTAACTATGGCTACACCTTC. The translation is CASSVGQGTNYGYTF.